This note documents a single T cell receptor (beta chain) sequence. After removal of 5 bases from V and 5 bases from J, the junction contained 5 bases not matched to a gene. The CDR3 covers 13 residues. Germline assignment: CDR1 PRHDT and CDR2 FYEKMQ (reference sequence). Study processing details: Reference gene primer amplification gave nucleated cell count estimates. Only in-frame clones appear in the TCRdb table, and some are missing; sequencing was by immunoSEQ multiplex PCR. The V and J calls and clone size come from that table; D and trimming were worked out from the DNA. The data hold around 230,000 clones, with approximately 87% observed a single time. This sample was included in a study of blood T cell repertoires in COVID-19. About the study: Samples of COVID-19 (acute and convalescent) were obtained from the United States, Italy and Spain. The analysed material was cDNA or gDNA that came from T cells, B-cell-depleted T cells, or PBMCs.

The clonotype was recovered from a woman between 70 and 85 years old with active or convalescent COVID-19. The rearrangement joins TRBV13 to TRBJ2-5, with 7 bases that match TRBD1. Sequencing used peripheral blood. As DNA, the CDR3 is TGTGCCAGCAGCCACAGGGGCGGGGAGACCCAGTACTTC. Protein sequence: CASSHRGGETQYF.